One and the same sample provided the 11 T cell receptor beta chains below, sequenced in a study of CD8 T cells in Susac syndrome. With random hexamers, about 0.45 to 1 ug RNA was reverse transcribed. TCRdb passed the immunoSEQ multiplex PCR reads through MiXCR, listing each CDR3 protein once. The top ten clones hold roughly 0.2% of a sample with around 150,000 distinct CDR3 sequences, more than 85% of them seen once. Sequencing used CD8+ T cells from PBMCs. These receptors were obtained from a human donor with Susac syndrome.

A few counts support this clonotype. This rearrangement joins TRBV3-1 to TRBJ2-7; TRBD1 matches at 7 bases. The ends lost 6 bases at V and 1 base at J; junction bases unmatched: 6. CDR1 LGHDT and CDR2 YNNKEL come from the germline V gene (reference sequence). The length of the CDR3 is 14 residues. The CDR3 DNA is TGTGCCAGCAGTTTACCGGGACAGTCCTACGAGCAGTACTTC. Protein sequence: CASSLPGQSYEQYF.

CDR3 residues: CASSPVLLTGLGYTF. The CDR3 DNA reads as TGTGCCAGCAGCCCCGTTCTATTGACAGGGCTAGGCTACACCTTC. The gene calls are TRBV3-1 and TRBJ1-2; 7 positions agree with TRBD1. Trimming at V came to 4 bases and at J to 8 bases, leaving 13 bases not matched to a gene. The CDR3 consists of 15 residues. From germline, CDR1 is LGHDT and CDR2 YNNKEL (reference sequence).

CDR3 loop: CASSQVARPKRQPQHF. The CDR3 region has the DNA TGCGCCAGCAGCCAAGTGGCAAGACCGAAGAGACAGCCCCAGCATTTT. This chain connects TRBV4-1 to TRBJ1-5, with D unresolved. Trimming pared 1 base from V and 7 bases from J, leaving 17 bases between. Germline V lookup: CDR1 MGHRA, CDR2 YSYEKL. CDR3 length: 16 residues.

The chain is built from TRBV7-9 and TRBJ2-3; possibly TRBD1 for D (5 bases). The germline CDR1 and CDR2 sequences are SEHNR and FQNEAQ (reference sequence). The CDR3 consists of 18 residues. V shed 5 bases and J shed 0 bases, with 21 bases lying between them. Here the CDR3 reads CASSGTPRAEQSTDTQYF. CDR3 nucleotide sequence: TGTGCCAGCAGCGGCACCCCCAGGGCAGAGCAGAGCACAGATACGCAGTATTTT.

This clonotype was seen more than once but under ten times. The V gene is TRBV5-4, the J gene TRBJ2-3, with D uncertain. CDR3 length equals 11 residues. Germline-derived CDR1 and CDR2 are SGHNT and YYREEE (reference sequence). Deletions cut 5 bases from V and 6 bases from J, with 7 bases between. CDR3 DNA: TGTGCCAGCAGTTACTCTGATACGCAGTATTTT. Translating it yields CASSYSDTQYF. Full variable domain (rest looked up from reference TRBV5-4 and TRBJ2-3): ETGVTQSPTHLIKTRGQQVTLRCSSQSGHNTVSWYQQALGQGPQFIFQYYREEENGRGNFPPRFSGLQFPNYSSELNVNALELDDSALYLCASSYSDTQYFGPGTRLTVL.

A single count supports this clonotype. The chain employs TRBV27 and TRBJ1-4; D is unresolved. Germline-derived CDR1 and CDR2 are MNHEY and SMNVEV (reference sequence). The CDR3 runs to 13 residues. V was clipped by 3 bases and J by 8 bases, with 10 bases between them. The CDR3 DNA is TGTGCCAGCAGTTTCTCCCAAGGAGAAAAACTGTTTTTT. Protein: CASSFSQGEKLFF.

CDR3 in amino acids: CAWRGGEQYF. CDR3 nucleotide sequence: TGTGCCTGGAGAGGGGGCGAGCAGTACTTC. The gene calls are TRBV30 and TRBJ2-7, with D tentatively TRBD1 (6 bases). CDR3 length equals 10 residues. Germline V gene lookup returns CDR1 GTSNPN and CDR2 SVGIG (reference sequence). V was trimmed by 3 bases and J by 6 bases, leaving 6 bases between them.

V usage is TRBV2 and J usage is TRBJ2-7, with 7 nucleotides matching TRBD2. Germline CDR1 reads SNHLY; CDR2 reads FYNNEI. V lost 5 bases to trimming and J lost 2 bases; unmatched junction nucleotides: 12. There are 16 residues in the CDR3. CDR3 residues: CASSPFGLAATYEQYF. The CDR3 DNA reads as TGTGCCAGCAGTCCTTTCGGGCTAGCGGCCACCTACGAGCAGTACTTC. The full variable domain, rest sourced from reference TRBV2 and TRBJ2-7, is EPEVTQTPSHQVTQMGQEVILRCVPISNHLYFYWYRQILGQKVEFLVSFYNNEISEKSEIFDDQFSVERPDGSNFTLKIRSTKLEDSAMYFCASSPFGLAATYEQYFGPGTRLTVT.

The chain couples TRBV18 to TRBJ2-3; 10 nucleotides line up with TRBD1. After removal of 6 bases from V and 5 bases from J, the junction contained 5 bases not matched to a gene. Germline V gene lookup returns CDR1 KGHSH and CDR2 LQKENI. CDR3 length: 14 residues. CDR3 sequence: CASSTGQGLDTQYF. CDR3 DNA: TGTGCCAGCTCGACGGGACAGGGGTTAGATACGCAGTATTTT.

This clonotype was picked up one time. The chain uses TRBV27 and TRBJ2-1; D may be TRBD2 (6 bases). The CDR3 is 15 amino acids. Per germline, CDR1 MNHEY and CDR2 SMNVEV (reference sequence). With 6 bases removed from V and 8 bases from J, the gap between germline ends came to 20 bases. As DNA, the CDR3 is TGTGCCAGCAGCCCGGGGGAGGTCGTCTCCGATGAGCAGTTCTTC. Residues: CASSPGEVVSDEQFF.

The V call is TRBV28, the J call TRBJ1-2; unclear D gene. There are 11 residues in the CDR3. V gave up 2 bases and J gave up 10 bases, with 8 bases separating them. CDR1 and CDR2 from the germline V gene are MDHEN and SYDVKM. The CDR3 sequence is CASSLGGVYTF. The CDR3 region has the DNA TGTGCCAGCAGTTTAGGTGGGGTCTACACCTTC.